This entry concerns a single T cell receptor beta chain. This sample is drawn from a study of shared clonotypes between healthy human individuals. Germline V gene data show CDR1 as GTSNPN and CDR2 as SVGIG (reference sequence). Trimming removed 7 bases from V and 2 bases from J, with 7 bases in between. There are 11 residues in the CDR3. TCRdb's copy holds only in-frame clones and misses some; the assay was immunoSEQ multiplex PCR. The profile shows roughly 2.2 million clones, approximately 95% of them singletons. The sequence came from a man between 18 and 29 years old in good health. Some clones in this sample may be carry-over from other donors' samples. This chain links TRBV30 with TRBJ2-3; D is unclear. The source material was naive CD4+ T cells from PBMCs. Noted subset: CD45RA+ positively selected. The CDR3: CAYTYTDTQYF. The CDR3 bases are TGTGCCTACACCTACACAGATACGCAGTATTTT.